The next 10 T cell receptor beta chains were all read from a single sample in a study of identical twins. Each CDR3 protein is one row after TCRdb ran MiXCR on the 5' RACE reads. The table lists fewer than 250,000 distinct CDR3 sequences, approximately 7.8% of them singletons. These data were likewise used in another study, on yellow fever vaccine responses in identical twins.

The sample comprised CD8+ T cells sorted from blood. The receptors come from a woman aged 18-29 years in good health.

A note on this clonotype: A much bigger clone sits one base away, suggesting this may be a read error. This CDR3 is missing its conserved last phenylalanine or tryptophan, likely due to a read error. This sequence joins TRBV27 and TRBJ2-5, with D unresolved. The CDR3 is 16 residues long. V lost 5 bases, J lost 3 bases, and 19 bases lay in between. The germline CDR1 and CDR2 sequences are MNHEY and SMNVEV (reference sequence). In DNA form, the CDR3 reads TGTGCCAGCAGTCGCCAGTATCTAAGGCAAAAAGAGACCCAGTACTTG. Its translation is CASSRQYLRQKETQYL.

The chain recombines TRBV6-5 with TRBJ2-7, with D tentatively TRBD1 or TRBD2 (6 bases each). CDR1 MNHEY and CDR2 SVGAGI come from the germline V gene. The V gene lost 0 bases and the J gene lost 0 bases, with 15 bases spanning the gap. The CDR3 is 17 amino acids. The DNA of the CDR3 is TGTGCCAGCAGTTACTCGGGGAAGGGGGGTAGCTCCTACGAGCAGTACGTC. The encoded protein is CASSYSGKGGSSYEQYV.

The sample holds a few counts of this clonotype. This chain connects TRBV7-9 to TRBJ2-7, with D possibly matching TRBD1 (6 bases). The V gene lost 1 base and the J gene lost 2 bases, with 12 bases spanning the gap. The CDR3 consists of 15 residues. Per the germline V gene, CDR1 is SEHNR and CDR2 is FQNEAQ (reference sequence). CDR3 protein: CASSLGTAQTYEQYF. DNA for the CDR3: TGTGCCAGCAGCTTAGGGACAGCCCAAACCTACGAGCAGTACTTC.

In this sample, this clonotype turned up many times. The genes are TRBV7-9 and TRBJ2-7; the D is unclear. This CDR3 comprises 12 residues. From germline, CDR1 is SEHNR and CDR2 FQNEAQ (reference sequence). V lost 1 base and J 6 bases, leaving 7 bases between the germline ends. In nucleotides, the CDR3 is TGTGCCAGCAGCTTAGGGCGGACCGAGCAGTACGTC. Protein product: CASSLGRTEQYV.

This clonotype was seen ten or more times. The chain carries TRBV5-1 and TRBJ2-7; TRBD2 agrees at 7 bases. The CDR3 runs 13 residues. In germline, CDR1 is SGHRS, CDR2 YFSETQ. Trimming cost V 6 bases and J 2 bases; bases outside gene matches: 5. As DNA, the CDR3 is TGCGCCAGCACATCTAGCGGCGCCTACGAGCAGTACTTC. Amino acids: CASTSSGAYEQYF.

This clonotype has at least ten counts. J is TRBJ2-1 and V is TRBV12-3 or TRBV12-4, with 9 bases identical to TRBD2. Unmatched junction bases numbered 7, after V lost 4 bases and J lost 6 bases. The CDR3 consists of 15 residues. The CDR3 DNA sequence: TGTGCCAGCAGTTGGAGTAGCGGGAGTGCCAATGAGCAGTTCTTC. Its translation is CASSWSSGSANEQFF.

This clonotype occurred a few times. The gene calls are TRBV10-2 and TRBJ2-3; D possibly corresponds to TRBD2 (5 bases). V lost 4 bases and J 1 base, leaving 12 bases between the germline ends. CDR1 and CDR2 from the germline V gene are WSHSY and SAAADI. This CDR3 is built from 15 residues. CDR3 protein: CASSGLAIGTDTQYF. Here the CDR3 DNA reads TGCGCCAGCAGTGGGCTAGCTATAGGCACAGATACGCAGTATTTT.

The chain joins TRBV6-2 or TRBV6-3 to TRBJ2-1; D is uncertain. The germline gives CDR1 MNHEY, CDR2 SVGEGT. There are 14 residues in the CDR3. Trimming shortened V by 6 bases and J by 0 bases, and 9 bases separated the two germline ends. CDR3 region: CASSESSSYNEQFF. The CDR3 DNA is TGTGCCAGCAGCGAATCGAGCTCCTACAATGAGCAGTTCTTC.

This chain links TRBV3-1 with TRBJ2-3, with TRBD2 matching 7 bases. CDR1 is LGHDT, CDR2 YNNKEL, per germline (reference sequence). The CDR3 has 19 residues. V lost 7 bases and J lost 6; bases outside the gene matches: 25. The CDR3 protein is CASNTKGHHGGPAGDTQYF. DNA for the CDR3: TGTGCCAGCAACACCAAAGGACACCACGGGGGACCAGCGGGGGATACGCAGTATTTT.

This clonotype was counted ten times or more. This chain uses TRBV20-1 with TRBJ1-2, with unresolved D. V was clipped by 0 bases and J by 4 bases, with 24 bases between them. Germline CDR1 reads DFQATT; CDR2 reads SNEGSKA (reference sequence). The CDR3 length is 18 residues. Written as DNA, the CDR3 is TGCAGTGCTAGAGATCTTGGGCCAGCGGCAGGCGATCTCTATGGCTACACCTTC. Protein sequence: CSARDLGPAAGDLYGYTF.